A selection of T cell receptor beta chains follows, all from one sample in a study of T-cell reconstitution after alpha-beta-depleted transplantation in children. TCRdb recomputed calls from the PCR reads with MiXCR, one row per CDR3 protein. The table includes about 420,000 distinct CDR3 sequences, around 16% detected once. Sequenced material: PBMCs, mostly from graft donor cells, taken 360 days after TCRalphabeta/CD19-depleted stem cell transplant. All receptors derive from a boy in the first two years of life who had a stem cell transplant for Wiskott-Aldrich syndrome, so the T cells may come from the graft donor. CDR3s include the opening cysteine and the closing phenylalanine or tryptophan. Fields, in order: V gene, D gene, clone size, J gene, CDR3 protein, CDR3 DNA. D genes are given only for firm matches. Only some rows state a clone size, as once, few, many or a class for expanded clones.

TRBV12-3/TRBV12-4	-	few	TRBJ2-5	CASSLRPTTETQYF	TGTGCCAGCAGTTTGAGGCCCACTACAGAGACCCAGTACTTC
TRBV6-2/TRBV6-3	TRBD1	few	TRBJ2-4	CASSRDRVDSIQYF	TGTGCCAGCAGCCGCGACAGGGTGGATAGCATTCAGTACTTC
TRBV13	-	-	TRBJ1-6	CASSLGGGRDSPLHF	TGTGCCAGCAGCTTAGGCGGAGGGAGGGATTCACCCCTCCACTTT
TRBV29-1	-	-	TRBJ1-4	CSVLQNPNEKLFF	TGCAGCGTTTTACAGAACCCGAATGAAAAACTGTTTTTT
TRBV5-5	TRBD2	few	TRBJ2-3	CASSWGLTSGRTDTQYF	TGTGCCAGCAGCTGGGGCCTGACTAGCGGGAGGACAGATACGCAGTATTTT
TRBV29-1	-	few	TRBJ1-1	CSVDRTGNTEAFF	TGCAGCGTTGATAGAACAGGGAACACTGAAGCTTTCTTT
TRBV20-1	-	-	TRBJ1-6	CSARVEKDWMGYNSPLHF	TGCAGTGCTAGAGTTGAGAAAGACTGGATGGGCTATAATTCACCCCTCCACTTT
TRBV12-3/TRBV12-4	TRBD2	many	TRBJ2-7	CASSLGTSGIYEQYF	TGTGCCAGCAGTCTCGGGACTAGCGGGATCTACGAGCAGTACTTC
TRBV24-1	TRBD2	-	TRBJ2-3	CATSDAGTSTYF	TGTGCCACCAGTGATGCCGGGACTAGCACGTATTTT
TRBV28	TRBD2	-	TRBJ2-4	CASSLWSSGKNIQYF	TGTGCCAGCAGTTTATGGTCTAGCGGCAAAAACATTCAGTACTTC
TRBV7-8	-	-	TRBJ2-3	CASSLASTQYF	TGTGCCAGCAGCTTAGCAAGTACGCAGTATTTT
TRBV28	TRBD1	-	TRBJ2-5	CASSPWTGRRKETQYF	TGTGCCAGCAGTCCCTGGACAGGGCGCAGGAAAGAGACCCAGTACTTC
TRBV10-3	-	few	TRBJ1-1	CAISVLLTQAANTEAFF	TGTGCCATCAGTGTTCTACTGACCCAGGCTGCGAACACTGAAGCTTTCTTT
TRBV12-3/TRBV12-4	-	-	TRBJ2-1	CAFSSPLTGALDRYNEQFF	TGTGCCTTCAGTTCCCCGCTAACGGGGGCCCTCGACCGCTACAATGAGCAGTTCTTC
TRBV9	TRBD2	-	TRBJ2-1	CASTATSGGYNEQFF	TGTGCCAGCACCGCCACTAGCGGGGGCTACAATGAGCAGTTCTTC
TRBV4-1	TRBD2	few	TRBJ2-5	CASSQTPLAGVGETQYF	TGCGCCAGCAGCCAGACTCCCCTAGCGGGGGTAGGAGAGACCCAGTACTTC
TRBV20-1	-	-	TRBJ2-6	CSVSISGANVLTF	TGCAGTGTATCCATTTCGGGGGCCAACGTCCTGACTTTC
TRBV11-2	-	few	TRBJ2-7	CASSLDFARAYEQYF	TGTGCCAGCAGCTTAGACTTCGCAAGGGCCTACGAGCAGTACTTC
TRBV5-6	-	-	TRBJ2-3	CASSLVLWRSYTDTQYF	TGTGCCAGCAGCTTGGTCCTCTGGAGGTCGTATACAGATACGCAGTATTTT
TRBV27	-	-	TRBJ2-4	CASSFHARAVNIQYF	TGTGCCAGCAGTTTCCATGCCAGGGCCGTAAACATTCAGTACTTC
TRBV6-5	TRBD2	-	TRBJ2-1	CASSYRVTAGGYNEQFF	TGTGCCAGCAGTTACCGGGTTACGGCGGGAGGGTACAATGAGCAGTTCTTC
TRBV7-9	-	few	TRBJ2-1	CASSLRRGKVRGEQFF	TGTGCCAGCAGCTTACGCAGGGGAAAAGTACGTGGTGAGCAGTTCTTC
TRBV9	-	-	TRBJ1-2	CASSADFHYGYTF	TGTGCCAGCAGCGCGGACTTTCACTATGGCTACACCTTC
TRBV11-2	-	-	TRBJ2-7	CASSPWGSYEQYF	TGTGCCAGCAGCCCCTGGGGCTCCTACGAGCAGTACTTC
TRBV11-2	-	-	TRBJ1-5	CASSFREGGVYPQHF	TGTGCCAGCAGCTTCCGAGAGGGTGGGGTTTATCCGCAGCATTTT
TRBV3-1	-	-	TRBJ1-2	CASSYRLARGYTF	TGTGCCAGCAGCTACCGGTTAGCGCGGGGCTACACCTTC
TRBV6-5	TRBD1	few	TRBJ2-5	CASRPGTGGGETQYF	TGTGCCAGCAGGCCCGGGACAGGGGGTGGAGAGACCCAGTACTTC
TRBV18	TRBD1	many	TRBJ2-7	CASSRTGTYEQYF	TGTGCCAGCTCTCGGACAGGGACCTACGAGCAGTACTTC
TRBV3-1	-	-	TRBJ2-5	CASSPRAGRQETQYF	TGTGCCAGCAGCCCACGTGCAGGGCGGCAAGAGACCCAGTACTTC
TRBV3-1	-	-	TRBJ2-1	CASSQEVWTLGRFF	TGTGCCAGCAGCCAGGAGGTTTGGACCCTGGGGCGGTTCTTC
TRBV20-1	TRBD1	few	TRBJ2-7	CSARSGTGVYEQYF	TGCAGTGCTAGGTCCGGGACAGGGGTATACGAGCAGTACTTC
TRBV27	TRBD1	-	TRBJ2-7	CASRGTGPYEQYF	TGTGCCAGCAGGGGGACAGGACCTTACGAGCAGTACTTC
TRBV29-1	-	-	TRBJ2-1	CSVENPSLEQFF	TGCAGCGTTGAAAATCCCAGCCTTGAGCAGTTCTTC
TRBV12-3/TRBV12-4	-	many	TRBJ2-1	CASGQGEQFF	TGTGCCAGCGGTCAAGGTGAGCAGTTCTTC
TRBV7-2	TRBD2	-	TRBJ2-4	CASSSRTSGRNIQYF	TGTGCCAGCAGCTCTCGGACTAGCGGGAGAAACATTCAGTACTTC
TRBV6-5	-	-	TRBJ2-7	CASSYSGPNDYEQYF	TGTGCCAGCAGTTACTCGGGACCGAACGACTACGAGCAGTACTTC
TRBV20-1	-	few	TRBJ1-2	CSAREEGINYGYTF	TGCAGTGCTAGAGAGGAGGGAATTAACTATGGCTACACCTTC
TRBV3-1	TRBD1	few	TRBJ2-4	CASSQDLPETGLGDIQYF	TGTGCCAGCAGCCAAGATCTCCCGGAGACAGGGCTGGGGGACATTCAGTACTTC
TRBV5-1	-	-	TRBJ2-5	CASSWALGGLETQYF	TGCGCCAGCAGCTGGGCCCTAGGGGGTCTGGAGACCCAGTACTTC
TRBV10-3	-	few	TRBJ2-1	CAISDLTDNEQFF	TGTGCCATCAGTGATCTTACCGACAATGAGCAGTTCTTC
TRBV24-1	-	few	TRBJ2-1	CATSDEMAGQYNEQFF	TGTGCCACCAGTGACGAGATGGCGGGGCAGTACAATGAGCAGTTCTTC
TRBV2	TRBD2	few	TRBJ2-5	CARGLAERETQYF	TGTGCCAGGGGACTAGCGGAAAGAGAGACCCAGTACTTC
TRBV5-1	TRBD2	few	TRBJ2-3	CASSYTSGRTDTQYF	TGCGCCAGCAGTTATACTAGCGGGAGAACAGATACGCAGTATTTT
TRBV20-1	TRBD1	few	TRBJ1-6	CSAIQGSYNSPLHF	TGCAGTGCTATACAGGGGTCCTATAATTCACCCCTCCACTTT
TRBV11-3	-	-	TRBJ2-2	CASSHRENTGELFF	TGTGCCAGCAGCCACAGGGAGAACACCGGGGAGCTGTTTTTT
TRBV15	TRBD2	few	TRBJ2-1	CATSKTRKTSGGNEQFF	TGTGCCACCAGCAAGACCCGGAAGACTAGCGGGGGCAATGAGCAGTTCTTC
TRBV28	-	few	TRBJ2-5	CASSAGARTVETQYF	TGTGCCAGCAGCGCAGGGGCCAGAACCGTGGAGACCCAGTACTTC
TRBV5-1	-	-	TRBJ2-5	CASSFLVGGEQETQYF	TGCGCCAGCAGCTTCTTGGTAGGAGGGGAGCAAGAGACCCAGTACTTC
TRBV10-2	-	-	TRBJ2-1	CASDGSWVGEQFF	TGCGCCAGCGACGGATCATGGGTGGGTGAGCAGTTCTTC
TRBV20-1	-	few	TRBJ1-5	CSARTGQESLQPQHF	TGCAGTGCTAGAACCGGCCAGGAGAGTTTACAGCCCCAGCATTTT
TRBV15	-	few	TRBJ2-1	CATSPTGRNEQFF	TGTGCCACCAGCCCAACGGGTCGGAATGAGCAGTTCTTC